These 16 T cell receptor beta chains share one sample of origin, sequenced in a study of neurological immune-mediated disorders. TCRdb reanalysed the 5' RACE reads using MiXCR and keeps one entry per CDR3 protein. Of under 75,000 distinct CDR3 sequences in the sample, roughly 5% were seen once. Sequencing was done on a sample of PBMCs. These receptors were collected from a human donor with multiple sclerosis. The donor label of this sample is uncertain.

In this sample, this clonotype turned up many times. The V gene is TRBV11-2, the J gene TRBJ2-7; 9 bases fit TRBD1. This CDR3 comprises 13 residues. V dropped 5 bases and J dropped 2; count of bases not matched to a gene: 1. From germline, CDR1 is SGHAT and CDR2 FQNNGV. The CDR3 loop reads CASSRQGAYEQYF. CDR3 bases: TGTGCCAGCAGCCGACAGGGGGCCTACGAGCAGTACTTC.

This clonotype has a count of ten or more. V gene TRBV29-1 combines with J gene TRBJ2-3; D perhaps matches TRBD1 (5 bases). V was clipped by 5 bases and J by 2 bases, with 14 bases between them. In germline, CDR1 is SQVTM, CDR2 ANQGSEA. This CDR3 is 14 amino acids long. The CDR3: CSVSQGTFTDTQYF. The CDR3 nucleotides are TGCAGCGTTAGTCAGGGAACTTTCACAGATACGCAGTATTTT.

This clonotype occurred many times. This sequence joins TRBV9 and TRBJ1-2; 8 bases align to TRBD1. The J segment lost 6 bases and the V segment lost 0 bases, leaving 7 bases of the junction unmatched. Germline V gene data show CDR1 as SGDLS and CDR2 as YYNGEE. The CDR3 consists of 15 residues. The chain's CDR3 is CASSVEGQGAHGYTF. CDR3 sequence (DNA): TGTGCCAGCAGCGTAGAAGGTCAGGGGGCGCATGGCTACACCTTC.

This clonotype has a count of ten or more. V usage is TRBV5-1 and J usage is TRBJ1-2; D remains ambiguous. Trimming took 0 bases from V and 5 from J, leaving 11 bases between them. The CDR3 consists of 14 residues. CDR1 SGHRS and CDR2 YFSETQ come from the germline V gene. The CDR3 sequence is CASSLGTADYGYTF. The CDR3 DNA follows: TGCGCCAGCAGCTTGGGGACGGCCGATTATGGCTACACCTTC. The full variable domain, rest sourced from reference TRBV5-1 and TRBJ1-2, is KAGVTQTPRYLIKTRGQQVTLSCSPISGHRSVSWYQQTPGQGLQFLFEYFSETQRNKGNFPGRFSGRQFSNSRSEMNVSTLELGDSALYLCASSLGTADYGYTFGSGTRLTVV.

In this sample, this clonotype turned up many times. This chain connects TRBV12-3 or TRBV12-4 to TRBJ2-1, with D unclear. The CDR3 extends over 11 amino acids. V lost 5 bases and J 9 bases, leaving 8 bases between the germline ends. The CDR3: CASSIRFEQFF. CDR3 sequence (DNA): TGTGCCAGCAGTATCAGGTTTGAGCAGTTCTTC.

With regard to this clonotype: An end of the junction differs from the germline gene, which may be a read error. The rearrangement uses TRBV4-1 and TRBJ2-3; tentatively, D is TRBD1 or TRBD2 (5 bases each). CDR3 length equals 15 residues. Germline CDR1 reads MGHRA; CDR2 reads YSYEKL. CDR3 sequence (DNA): TGCGCCAGCTCGAAGGGGTACTCTAGCACAGATACGCAGTACTTT. Translating it yields CASSKGYSSTDTQYF.

The sample holds many counts of this clonotype. This chain connects TRBV24-1 to TRBJ2-2; D may match TRBD1 or TRBD2 (6 bases each). This CDR3 is 17 amino acids long. Germline V gene data show CDR1 as KGHDR and CDR2 as SFDVKD. The ends were cut back, 5 bases at V and 1 base at J, with 16 bases in the middle. CDR3 DNA sequence: TGTGCCACCAGTGGCGGGAAGACAGGTGGGAACACCGGGGAGCTGTTTTTT. This codes for CATSGGKTGGNTGELFF.

This clonotype has at least ten counts. The chain combines TRBV4-1 with TRBJ1-2, with 8 bases aligning to TRBD1. Germline-derived CDR1 and CDR2 are MGHRA and YSYEKL. The CDR3 loop spans 15 amino acids. Trimming cost V 5 bases and J 1 base; bases outside gene matches: 6. CDR3 amino acids: CASSTRDRNNYGYTF. As DNA, the CDR3 is TGCGCCAGCAGCACCCGGGACAGGAATAACTATGGCTACACCTTC.

This clonotype was seen repeatedly, ten times or more. The CDR3 sequence is CASTPWGGGGVNTQYF. The DNA for the CDR3 is TGTGCCAGCACCCCTTGGGGCGGGGGCGGAGTGAATACGCAGTATTTT. The genes are TRBV5-6 and TRBJ2-3; TRBD2 is a possible D gene (7 bases). Deletions cut 6 bases from V and 7 bases from J, with 24 bases between. The CDR3 has 16 amino acids. The germline V gene encodes CDR1 SGHDT and CDR2 YYEEEE. Based on the CDR3 plus reference TRBV5-6 and TRBJ2-3, the full variable domain is DAGVTQSPTHLIKTRGQQVTLRCSPKSGHDTVSWYQQALGQGPQFIFQYYEEEERQRGNFPDRFSGHQFPNYSSELNVNALLLGDSALYLCASTPWGGGGVNTQYFGPGTRLTVL.

This clonotype was picked up many times. V and J are TRBV29-1 and TRBJ2-7, with 9 bases lining up with TRBD1. Germline V lookup: CDR1 SQVTM, CDR2 ANQGSEA. The CDR3 extends over 14 amino acids. Losses at the gene ends were 7 bases for V and 2 bases for J; bases not matched to a gene: 9. CDR3 coding DNA: TGCAGCGCCCTGGACAGGGGCACCACCTACGAGCAGTACTTC. This codes for CSALDRGTTYEQYF.

This clonotype was picked up many times. The chain is built from TRBV5-1 and TRBJ1-1; 7 bases match TRBD1. The junction had 0 bases not matched to a gene; V was cut back by 0 bases and J by 4 bases. CDR3 size: 13 residues. Germline lookup yields CDR1 SGHRS and CDR2 YFSETQ. CDR3 sequence: CASSLEGATEAFF. CDR3 DNA sequence: TGCGCCAGCAGCTTGGAGGGGGCCACTGAAGCTTTCTTT.

This clonotype was detected many times. The genes are TRBV7-6 and TRBJ1-1; D is ambiguous. The CDR3 runs to 14 residues. In germline, CDR1 is SGHVS, CDR2 FNYEAQ. Trimming took 1 base from V and 7 from J, leaving 13 bases between them. This chain's CDR3 is CASSLVAGGSEAFF. The CDR3 nucleotides read TGTGCCAGCAGCTTAGTGGCGGGCGGGAGTGAAGCTTTCTTT.

Many counts were recorded for this clonotype. This chain uses TRBV20-1 with TRBJ1-5; no reliable D call. Per germline, CDR1 DFQATT and CDR2 SNEGSKA (reference sequence). The length of the CDR3 is 16 residues. Trimming took 6 bases from V and 1 from J, leaving 19 bases between them. CDR3 protein: CSASPPRTASNQPQHF. The CDR3 DNA sequence: TGCAGTGCCAGCCCCCCCAGGACGGCCAGCAATCAGCCCCAGCATTTT.

This clonotype was seen many times. The chain has TRBV5-1 and TRBJ2-5, with TRBD1 matching over 11 bases. V lost 2 bases to trimming and J lost 5 bases; unmatched junction nucleotides: 5. This CDR3 contains 15 residues. The germline V gene has CDR1 SGHRS and CDR2 YFSETQ. CDR3 DNA: TGCGCCAGCAGCTTAGGACAGGGGGCTCTGGAGACCCAGTACTTC. It is translated as CASSLGQGALETQYF.

This clonotype was recorded many times. The genes are TRBV7-2 and TRBJ1-4; D may be TRBD1 (6 bases). The ends were cut back, 3 bases at V and 5 bases at J, with 13 bases in the middle. The CDR3 extends over 15 amino acids. Germline lookup yields CDR1 SGHTA and CDR2 FQGNSA. The CDR3 DNA reads TGTGCCAGCAGCTTCTCAGGGGTCACCAATGAAAAACTGTTTTTT. Its translation: CASSFSGVTNEKLFF.

This clonotype was seen repeatedly, ten times or more. The rearrangement uses TRBV18 and TRBJ1-6; D unresolved. Per germline, CDR1 KGHSH and CDR2 LQKENI. Trimming cost V 11 bases and J 8 bases, with 16 bases left between them. The CDR3 is made up of 13 amino acids. The CDR3: CASARESDSPLHF. CDR3 nucleotide sequence: TGTGCCTCCGCGAGGGAATCGGATTCACCCCTCCACTTT.